This T cell receptor beta chain originates from a study of blood T cells in healthy people across ages. Overall study results and limits: Across samples, TCR beta diversity tracked strongly with naive T cell percentage. Age showed a roughly linear inverse relationship with TCR beta diversity per million T cells. Whereas aged donors had fewer naive CD4+ cells, long-lived donors had more of them and higher diversity.

In the case of this clonotype: Its antigen is unknown.

For the second PCR, which ran for about 6 to 11 cycles, a sample-barcoded 5' primer and a J-beta primer mix were used. TCRdb fed the 5' RACE reads into MiXCR, producing one record per CDR3 protein. The sample has about 1.8 million distinct CDR3 sequences, approximately 50% seen once. The J segment lost 1 base and the V segment lost 6 bases, leaving 11 bases of the junction unmatched. This CDR3 is built from 15 residues. The V gene's germline CDR1 is DFQATT and CDR2 SNEGSKA (reference sequence). Peripheral blood samples of 9 to 10 milliliters were drawn from each donor. The chain carries TRBV20-1 and TRBJ2-5; 7 positions agree with TRBD1. The TCR was taken from a woman aged 35 to 49 in good health. The sequencing sample was made of blood. CDR3 in DNA: TGCAGTGCCTCTGACAGGGTTCCAGCCCAAGAGACCCAGTACTTC. This translates into CSASDRVPAQETQYF.